The 4 T cell receptor beta chains reported below all come from one sample, sequenced in a study of metastatic and nonmetastatic thyroid tumors. Every patient was untreated before thyroid surgery. TCRdb re-clonotyped the PCR reads via MiXCR. The sample lists 7,000 to 8,500 clones, just under 30% occurring once. The sequenced sample consisted of tumor tissue. Receptor source: a female donor with papillary thyroid cancer or a benign thyroid nodule (not recorded which). Some clones in this sample may be carry-over from other donors' samples.

This clone has only a few counts. The chain couples TRBV6-2 or TRBV6-3 to TRBJ1-1, with 8 bases aligning to TRBD1. This CDR3 region has 14 residues. Trimming removed 0 bases from V and 5 bases from J; junction bases left unmatched: 2. CDR1 is MNHEY and CDR2 is SVGEGT in the germline V gene. The CDR3 DNA follows: TGTGCCAGCAGTTACTCGACAGGGGTAACTGAAGCTTTCTTT. This translates into CASSYSTGVTEAFF.

This clone was picked up a small number of times. CDR3 region: CASGPEKAGGGYTF. CDR3 in DNA: TGTGCTAGTGGCCCCGAGAAGGCAGGGGGGGGCTACACCTTC. The chain couples TRBV12-5 to TRBJ1-2; 7 nucleotides line up with TRBD1. Germline assignment: CDR1 LGHNT and CDR2 FRNRAP. The V gene end was trimmed by 6 bases and the J gene end by 8 bases; junction bases not matched to a gene: 12. The CDR3 consists of 14 residues.

With respect to this clone: This likely comes from a read error, as the CDR3 has no conserved phenylalanine or tryptophan at its end. The rearrangement links TRBV19 to TRBJ1-1; D remains ambiguous. This CDR3 region has 18 residues. In germline, CDR1 is LNHDA, CDR2 SQIVND (reference sequence). CDR3 bases: TGTGCCTGTAGATGGGATGGAGGTTCGGAGAAGCTGAACACTGAAGCTTTCTCT. Translation gives CACRWDGGSEKLNTEAFS.

This rearrangement joins TRBV5-1 to TRBJ1-1; D ambiguous. CDR1 is SGHRS and CDR2 is YFSETQ in the germline V gene. The CDR3 length is 14 residues. V was pared by 4 bases and J by 5 bases, with 15 bases between. The CDR3: CASSLDSKWTEAFF. As DNA, the CDR3 is TGCGCCAGCAGCCTGGATTCAAAATGGACTGAAGCTTTCTTT.